This TCR beta chain was obtained from a study of CD8+ T cells in alopecia areata. The V gene's germline CDR1 is SNHLY and CDR2 FYNNEI. Trimming left V 3 bases short and J 0 bases short, with 6 bases between. The CDR3 runs to 15 residues. Reverse transcribed after extraction, RNA yielded cDNA as the sequencing template. Libraries were prepared by immunoSEQ multiplex PCR; TCRdb keeps only in-frame clonotypes and omits some of them. This sample has about 150,000 clones, with about 50% found just once. The chain couples TRBV2 to TRBJ1-6; D ambiguous. Sequencing was performed on CD8+ T cells sorted from blood, taken at week 0. This TCR derives from a human donor with alopecia areata. The CDR3 region is CASSDTASYNSPLHF. CDR3 bases: TGTGCCAGCAGTGACACAGCCTCCTATAATTCACCCCTCCACTTT.